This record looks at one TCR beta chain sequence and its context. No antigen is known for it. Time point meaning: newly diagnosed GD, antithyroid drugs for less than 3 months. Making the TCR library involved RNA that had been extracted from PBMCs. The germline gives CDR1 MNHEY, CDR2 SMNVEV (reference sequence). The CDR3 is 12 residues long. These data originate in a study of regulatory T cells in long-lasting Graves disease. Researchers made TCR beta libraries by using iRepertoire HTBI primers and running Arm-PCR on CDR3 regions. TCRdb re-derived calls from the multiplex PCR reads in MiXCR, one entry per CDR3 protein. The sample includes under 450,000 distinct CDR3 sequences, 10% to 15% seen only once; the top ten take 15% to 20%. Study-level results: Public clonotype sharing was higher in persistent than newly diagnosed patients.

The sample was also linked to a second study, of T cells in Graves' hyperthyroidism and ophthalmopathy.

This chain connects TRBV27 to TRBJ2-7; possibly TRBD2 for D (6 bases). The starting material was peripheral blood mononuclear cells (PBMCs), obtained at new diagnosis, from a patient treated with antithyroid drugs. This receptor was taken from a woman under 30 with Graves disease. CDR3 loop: CASSVPEDLGGV. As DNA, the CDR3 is TGTGCCAGCAGTGTCCCGGAGGACCTGGGGGGAGTC.